This T cell receptor beta chain came from a study of CD8+ T cells in alopecia areata. Reverse transcribed after extraction, RNA yielded cDNA as the sequencing template. Sequencing used immunoSEQ multiplex PCR; TCRdb keeps in-frame clones, though not all of them. The sample includes fewer than 110,000 clones, roughly 53% of them seen just once. Trimming stripped 4 bases from V and 5 bases from J, with 14 bases between. The CDR3 consists of 15 residues. CDR1 LGHNA and CDR2 YSLEER come from the germline V gene. Study-wide findings and caveats: Scalp data also include sequences from resident alphabeta T cells of normal skin. Compared with normal scalp, lesional scalp had higher clonality and more expanded CD8+ clones.

In the case of this clone: Its antigen remains unknown.

The TCR was taken from a human donor in good health. The chain has TRBV4-3 and TRBJ2-2, with unresolved D. Sequenced sample: CD4+ T cells sorted from blood. CDR3 region: CASSLSSSLTGELFF. The CDR3 DNA is TGCGCCAGCAGCCTTTCATCGAGTCTAACCGGGGAGCTGTTTTTT.